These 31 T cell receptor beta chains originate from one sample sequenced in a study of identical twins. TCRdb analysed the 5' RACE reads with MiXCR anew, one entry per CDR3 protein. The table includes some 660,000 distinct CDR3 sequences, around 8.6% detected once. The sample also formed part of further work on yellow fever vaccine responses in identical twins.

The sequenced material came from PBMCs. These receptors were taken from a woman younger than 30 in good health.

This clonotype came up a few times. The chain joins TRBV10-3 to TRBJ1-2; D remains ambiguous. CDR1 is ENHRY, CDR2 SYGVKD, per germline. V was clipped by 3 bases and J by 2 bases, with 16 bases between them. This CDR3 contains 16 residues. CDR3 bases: TGTGCCATCAGTGAAGGGAGTGGGGTATTGAACTATGGCTACACCTTC. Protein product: CAISEGSGVLNYGYTF.

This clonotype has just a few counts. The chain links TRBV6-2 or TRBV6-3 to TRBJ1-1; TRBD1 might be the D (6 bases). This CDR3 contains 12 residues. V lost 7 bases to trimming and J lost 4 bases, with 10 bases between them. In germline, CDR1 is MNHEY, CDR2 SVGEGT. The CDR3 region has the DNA TGTGCCAGCAACGAAGGGGGCACTGAAGCTTTCTTT. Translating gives CASNEGGTEAFF.

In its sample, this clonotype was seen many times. CDR3 bases: TGTGCCAGCAGCACACCAGATACGCAGTATTTT. Amino acids: CASSTPDTQYF. The J gene is TRBJ2-3, the V gene TRBV7-9, with D unresolved. CDR3 length: 11 residues. V was pared by 5 bases and J by 4 bases, with 4 bases between. Per germline, CDR1 SEHNR and CDR2 FQNEAQ (reference sequence).

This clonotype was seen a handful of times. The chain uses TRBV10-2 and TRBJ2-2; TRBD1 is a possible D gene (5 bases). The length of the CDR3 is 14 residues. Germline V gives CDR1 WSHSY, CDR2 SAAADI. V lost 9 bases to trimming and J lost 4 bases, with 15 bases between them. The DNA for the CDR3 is TGCGCCAGTTATCTCAGGGCGAGCACCGGGGAGCTGTTTTTT. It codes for CASYLRASTGELFF.

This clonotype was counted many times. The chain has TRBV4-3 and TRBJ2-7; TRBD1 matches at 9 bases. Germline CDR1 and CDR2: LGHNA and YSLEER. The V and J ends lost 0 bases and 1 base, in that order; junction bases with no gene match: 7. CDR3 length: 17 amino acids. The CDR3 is CASSQDSQGARSYEQYF. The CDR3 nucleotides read TGCGCCAGCAGCCAAGATTCACAGGGGGCTAGGTCCTACGAGCAGTACTTC.

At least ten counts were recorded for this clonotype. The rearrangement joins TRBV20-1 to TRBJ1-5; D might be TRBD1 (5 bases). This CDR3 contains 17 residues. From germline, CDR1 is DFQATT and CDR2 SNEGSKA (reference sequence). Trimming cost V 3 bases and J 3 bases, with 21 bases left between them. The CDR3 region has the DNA TGCAGTGCTAGGGCCAGGGCAGGTGTTGTGGACAATCAGCCCCAGCATTTT. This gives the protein CSARARAGVVDNQPQHF.

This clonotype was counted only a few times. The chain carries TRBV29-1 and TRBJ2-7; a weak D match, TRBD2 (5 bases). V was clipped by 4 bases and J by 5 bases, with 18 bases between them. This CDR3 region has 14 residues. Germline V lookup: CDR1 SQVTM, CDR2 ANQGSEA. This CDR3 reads CSVAVPSKRDEQYF. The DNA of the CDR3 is TGCAGCGTTGCGGTTCCGAGCAAGAGGGACGAGCAGTACTTC.

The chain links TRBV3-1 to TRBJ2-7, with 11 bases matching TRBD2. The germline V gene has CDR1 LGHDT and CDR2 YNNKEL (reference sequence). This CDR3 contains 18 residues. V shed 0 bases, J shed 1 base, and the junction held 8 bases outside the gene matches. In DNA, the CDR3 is TGTGCCAGCAGCCAAGAGGGCCTACTAGCGGGAGTATCCTACGAGCAGTACTTC. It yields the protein CASSQEGLLAGVSYEQYF.

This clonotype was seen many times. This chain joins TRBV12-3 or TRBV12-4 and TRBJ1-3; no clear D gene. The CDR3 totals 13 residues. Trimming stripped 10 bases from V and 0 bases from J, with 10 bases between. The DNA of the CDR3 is TGTGCCACTCTAAAACACTCTGGAAACACCATATATTTT. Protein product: CATLKHSGNTIYF.

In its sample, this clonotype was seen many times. CDR3 nucleotides: TGTGCCAGCAGTTACCGGACTCCCGAGGACGAAAAACTGTTTTTT. Protein: CASSYRTPEDEKLFF. The chain is built from TRBV6-5 and TRBJ1-4, with no clear D. Germline V gene sequence: CDR1 MNHEY, CDR2 SVGAGI. With 2 bases removed from V and 8 bases from J, the gap between germline ends came to 15 bases. This CDR3 has 15 amino acids.

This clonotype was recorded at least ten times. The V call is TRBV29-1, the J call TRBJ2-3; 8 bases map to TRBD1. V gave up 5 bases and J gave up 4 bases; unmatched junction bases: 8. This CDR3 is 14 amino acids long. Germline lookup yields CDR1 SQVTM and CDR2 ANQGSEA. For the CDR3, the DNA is TGCAGCGTTCCAGGGGGCAAGAGGGCAGATACGCAGTATTTT. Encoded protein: CSVPGGKRADTQYF.

CDR3 DNA: TGTGCCAGCAGCTCCTCAGGACTAGCGGGTACCTACAATGAGCAGTTCTTC. Its protein product is CASSSSGLAGTYNEQFF. The rearrangement joins TRBV11-2 to TRBJ2-1, with 11 bases identical to TRBD2. The V segment lost 4 bases and the J segment 2 bases; nucleotides outside the gene matches: 7. The germline gives CDR1 SGHAT, CDR2 FQNNGV. This CDR3 region has 17 residues.

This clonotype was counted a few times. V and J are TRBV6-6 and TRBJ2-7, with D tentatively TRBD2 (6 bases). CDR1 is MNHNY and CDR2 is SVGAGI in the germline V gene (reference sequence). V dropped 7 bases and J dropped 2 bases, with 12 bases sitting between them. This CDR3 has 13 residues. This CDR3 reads CASKAGTAYEQYF. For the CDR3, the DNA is TGTGCCAGCAAGGCGGGGACCGCCTACGAGCAGTACTTC.

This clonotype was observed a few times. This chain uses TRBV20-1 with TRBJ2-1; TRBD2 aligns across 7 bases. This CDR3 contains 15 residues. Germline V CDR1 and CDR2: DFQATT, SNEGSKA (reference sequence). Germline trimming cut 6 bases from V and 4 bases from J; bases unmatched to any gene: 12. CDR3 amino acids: CSARDYLALYNEQFF. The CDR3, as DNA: TGCAGTGCACGGGACTACCTCGCCCTTTACAATGAGCAGTTCTTC.

The CDR3: CASSPGGTPGNEQFF. The DNA of the CDR3 is TGTGCCAGCAGCCCAGGAGGGACCCCCGGCAATGAGCAGTTCTTC. The chain carries TRBV14 and TRBJ2-1; D might be TRBD2 (6 bases). The V and J ends lost 4 bases and 6 bases respectively, with 16 bases between them. Germline V lookup: CDR1 SGHDN, CDR2 FVKESK. This CDR3 spans 15 amino acids.

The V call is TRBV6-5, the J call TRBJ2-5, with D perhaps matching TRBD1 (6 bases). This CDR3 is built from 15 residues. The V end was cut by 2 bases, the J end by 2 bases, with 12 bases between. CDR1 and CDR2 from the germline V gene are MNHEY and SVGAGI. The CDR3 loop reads CASSYGQGKQETQYF. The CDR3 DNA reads TGTGCCAGCAGTTACGGCCAGGGGAAACAAGAGACCCAGTACTTC.

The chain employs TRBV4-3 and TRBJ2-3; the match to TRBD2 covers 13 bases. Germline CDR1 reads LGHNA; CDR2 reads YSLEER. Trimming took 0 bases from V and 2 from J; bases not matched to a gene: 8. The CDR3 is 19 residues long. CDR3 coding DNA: TGCGCCAGCAGCCAAGATTTATTGGGACTAGCGGGATTCACAGATACGCAGTATTTT. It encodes CASSQDLLGLAGFTDTQYF.

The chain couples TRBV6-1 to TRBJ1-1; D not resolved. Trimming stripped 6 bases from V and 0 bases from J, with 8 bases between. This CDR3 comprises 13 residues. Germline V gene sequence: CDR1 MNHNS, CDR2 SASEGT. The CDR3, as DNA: TGTGCCAGCAGGGAACCGATGAACACTGAAGCTTTCTTT. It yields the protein CASREPMNTEAFF.

Here the CDR3 DNA reads TGTGCCAGCAGTGAAGGGGCAGGGATGGTTCACGAGCAGTACTTC. This gives the protein CASSEGAGMVHEQYF. The chain employs TRBV6-1 and TRBJ2-7; a weak D match, TRBD1 (5 bases). The V end was cut by 1 base, the J end by 5 bases, with 15 bases between. Germline CDR1 MNHNS, CDR2 SASEGT. This CDR3 is built from 15 residues.

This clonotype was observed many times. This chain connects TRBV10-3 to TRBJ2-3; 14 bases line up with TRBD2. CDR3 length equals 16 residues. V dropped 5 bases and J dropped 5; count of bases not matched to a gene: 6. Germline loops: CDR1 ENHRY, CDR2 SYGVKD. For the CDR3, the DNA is TGTGCCATCAGTTCCGGGACTAGCGGGAGTATAGATACGCAGTATTTT. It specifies CAISSGTSGSIDTQYF.

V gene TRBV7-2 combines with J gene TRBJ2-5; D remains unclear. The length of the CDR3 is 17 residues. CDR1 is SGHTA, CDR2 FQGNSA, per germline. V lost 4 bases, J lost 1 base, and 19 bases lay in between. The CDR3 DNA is TGTGCCAGCAGCTCTCGGATTAGAGGAATGGGCCAAGAGACCCAGTACTTC. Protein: CASSSRIRGMGQETQYF.

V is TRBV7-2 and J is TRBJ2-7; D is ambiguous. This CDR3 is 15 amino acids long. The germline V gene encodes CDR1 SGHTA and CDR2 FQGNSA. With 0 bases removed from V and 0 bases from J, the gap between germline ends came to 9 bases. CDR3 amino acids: CASSLAPYSSYEQYF. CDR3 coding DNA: TGTGCCAGCAGCTTAGCCCCCTACAGCTCCTACGAGCAGTACTTC.

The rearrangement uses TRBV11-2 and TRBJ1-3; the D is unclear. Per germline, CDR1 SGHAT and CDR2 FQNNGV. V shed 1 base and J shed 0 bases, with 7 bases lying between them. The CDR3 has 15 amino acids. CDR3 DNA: TGTGCCAGCAGCTTAGGGTCGAGCTCTGGAAACACCATATATTTT. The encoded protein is CASSLGSSSGNTIYF. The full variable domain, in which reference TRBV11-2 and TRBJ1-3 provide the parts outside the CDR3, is EAGVAQSPRYKIIEKRQSVAFWCNPISGHATLYWYQQILGQGPKLLIQFQNNGVVDDSQLPKDRFSAERLKGVDSTLKIQPAKLEDSAVYLCASSLGSSSGNTIYFGEGSWLTVV.

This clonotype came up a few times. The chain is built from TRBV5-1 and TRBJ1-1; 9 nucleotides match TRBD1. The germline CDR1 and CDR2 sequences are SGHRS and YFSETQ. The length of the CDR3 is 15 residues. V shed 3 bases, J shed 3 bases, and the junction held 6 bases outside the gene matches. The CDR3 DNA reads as TGCGCCAGCAGCTATCGACAGGGGGTATACACTGAAGCTTTCTTT. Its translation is CASSYRQGVYTEAFF.

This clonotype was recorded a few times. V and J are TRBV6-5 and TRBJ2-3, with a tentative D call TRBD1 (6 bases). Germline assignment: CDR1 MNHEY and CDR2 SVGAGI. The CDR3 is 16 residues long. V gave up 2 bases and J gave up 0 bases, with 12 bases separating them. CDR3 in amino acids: CASSYQRGMSTDTQYF. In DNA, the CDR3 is TGTGCCAGCAGTTACCAAAGGGGGATGAGCACAGATACGCAGTATTTT.

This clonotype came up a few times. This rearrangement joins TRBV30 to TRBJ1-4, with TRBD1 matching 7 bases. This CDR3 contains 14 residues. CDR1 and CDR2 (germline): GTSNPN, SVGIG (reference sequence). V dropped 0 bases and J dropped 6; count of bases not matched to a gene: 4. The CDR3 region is CAWSVTGIHEKLFF. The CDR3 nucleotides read TGTGCCTGGAGTGTGACAGGGATCCATGAAAAACTGTTTTTT. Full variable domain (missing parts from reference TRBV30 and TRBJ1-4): SQTIHQWPATLVQPVGSPLSLECTVEGTSNPNLYWYRQAAGRGLQLLFYSVGIGQISSEVPQNLSASRPQDRQFILSSKKLLLSDSGFYLCAWSVTGIHEKLFFGSGTQLSVL.

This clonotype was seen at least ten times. CDR3 coding DNA: TGTGCCAGCAGTTACGGGACAGGGATAACCGGGGAGCTGTTTTTT. This translates into CASSYGTGITGELFF. J is TRBJ2-2 and V is TRBV6-5, with TRBD1 matching 9 bases. The CDR3 contains 15 residues. Germline lookup yields CDR1 MNHEY and CDR2 SVGAGI. With V trimmed by 2 bases and J by 5 bases, 3 bases remained unmatched.

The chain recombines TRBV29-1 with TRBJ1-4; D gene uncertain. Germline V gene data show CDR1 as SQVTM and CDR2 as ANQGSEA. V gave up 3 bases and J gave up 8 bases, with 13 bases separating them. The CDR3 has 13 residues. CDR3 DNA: TGCAGCGTTGATGCTGGGGATAGGGAAAAACTGTTTTTT. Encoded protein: CSVDAGDREKLFF.

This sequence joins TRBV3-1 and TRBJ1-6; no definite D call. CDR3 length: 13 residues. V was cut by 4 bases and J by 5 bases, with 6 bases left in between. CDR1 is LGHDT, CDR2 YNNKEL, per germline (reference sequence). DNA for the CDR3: TGTGCCAGCAGCCCCTGGGATAATTCACCCCTCCACTTT. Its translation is CASSPWDNSPLHF.

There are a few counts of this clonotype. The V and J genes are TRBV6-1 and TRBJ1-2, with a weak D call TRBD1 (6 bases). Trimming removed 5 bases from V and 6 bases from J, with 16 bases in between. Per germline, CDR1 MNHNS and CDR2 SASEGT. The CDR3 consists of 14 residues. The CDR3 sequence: CASSKRRQEDGYTF. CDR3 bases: TGTGCCAGCAGTAAACGGCGACAGGAAGATGGCTACACCTTC.

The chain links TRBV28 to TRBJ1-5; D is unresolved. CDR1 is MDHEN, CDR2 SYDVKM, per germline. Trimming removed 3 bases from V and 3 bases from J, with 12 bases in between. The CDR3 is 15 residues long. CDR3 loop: CASSFTQGDNQPQHF. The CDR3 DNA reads TGTGCCAGCAGTTTCACCCAAGGAGACAATCAGCCCCAGCATTTT. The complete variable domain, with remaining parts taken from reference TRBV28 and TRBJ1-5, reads DVKVTQSSRYLVKRTGEKVFLECVQDMDHENMFWYRQDPGLGLRLIYFSYDVKMKEKGDIPEGYSVSREKKERFSLILESASTNQTSMYLCASSFTQGDNQPQHFGDGTRLSIL.